Listed below are T cell receptor beta chains from one sample, sequenced in a study of OX40 agonist ivuxolimab in advanced cancers. Produced via immunoSEQ multiplex PCR; TCRdb's table is partial and in-frame only. Here the sample spans approximately 94,000 clones, 92% being singletons. The input for sequencing was CD4+ or CD8+ T cells sorted from blood, taken in a trial of the OX40 agonist ivuxolimab. The receptor source for this set is an adult with an advanced solid tumor such as melanoma, head and neck, liver or kidney cancer. CDR3s include the opening cysteine and the closing phenylalanine or tryptophan. D genes are given only for firm matches. Size tells how often a clone was seen (once, few, many) or the class of an expanded clone, and some rows leave it out.

D: -; size: once; J: TRBJ2-2; V: TRBV4-1; DNA: TGCGCCAGCGCCCCTGATGCTCCCGGGGAGCTGTTTTTT; CDR3: CASAPDAPGELFF
D: TRBD1; size: -; J: TRBJ2-3; V: TRBV30; DNA: TGTGCCGAAGAGAAGACAGGGGAAGCCGATACGCAGTATTTT; CDR3: CAEEKTGEADTQYF
D: -; size: -; J: TRBJ2-2; V: TRBV27; DNA: TGTGCCAGCAGTTTGAGTGGGTTCGGGGAGCTGTTTTTT; CDR3: CASSLSGFGELFF
D: TRBD2; size: -; J: TRBJ2-2; V: TRBV7-8; DNA: TGTGCCAGCAGCTTATTCGTAGCGGGGGGGCTTGGGAACACCGGGGAGCTGTTTTTT; CDR3: CASSLFVAGGLGNTGELFF
D: TRBD1; size: -; J: TRBJ2-7; V: TRBV27; DNA: TGTGCCAGCAGTTTATACAGGGGGAGCTCCTACGAGCAGTACTTC; CDR3: CASSLYRGSSYEQYF
D: TRBD1; size: -; J: TRBJ1-2; V: TRBV6-5; DNA: TGTGCCAGCAGCACCGGGACAGGGGACTATGGCTACACCTTC; CDR3: CASSTGTGDYGYTF
D: TRBD2; size: -; J: TRBJ2-5; V: TRBV9; DNA: TGTGCCAGCAGCCCTTGGGGGGGAGAGACCCAGTACTTC; CDR3: CASSPWGGETQYF
D: -; size: -; J: TRBJ2-1; V: TRBV9; DNA: TGTGCCAGCAGCGCCCTACCGGAGGGGATAAATGAGCAGTTCTTC; CDR3: CASSALPEGINEQFF
D: TRBD1; size: -; J: TRBJ2-1; V: TRBV27; DNA: TGTGCCAGCAGTTTACACCAGGGGGCATACAATGAGCAGTTCTTC; CDR3: CASSLHQGAYNEQFF
D: -; size: -; J: TRBJ1-1; V: TRBV12-5; DNA: TGTGCTAGTGGTTCTCGGGTAGAGAACACTGAAGCTTTCTTT; CDR3: CASGSRVENTEAFF
D: -; size: -; J: TRBJ2-7; V: TRBV4-1; DNA: TGCGCCAGCAGCCTCAGGGACATATCCTACGAGCAGTACTTC; CDR3: CASSLRDISYEQYF
D: TRBD1; size: -; J: TRBJ2-3; V: TRBV9; DNA: TGTGCCAGCAGCGTATACAGGGGCCAACCCACAGATACGCAGTATTTT; CDR3: CASSVYRGQPTDTQYF
D: -; size: -; J: TRBJ2-7; V: TRBV21-1; DNA: TGTGCCAGCAGAAGGACAAGGCTTACCTACGAGCAGTACTTC; CDR3: CASRRTRLTYEQYF
D: -; size: -; J: TRBJ1-2; V: TRBV27; DNA: TGTGCCAGCAGTTCGACAGCCGCTGGTGGCTACACCTTC; CDR3: CASSSTAAGGYTF
D: -; size: -; J: TRBJ2-3; V: TRBV15; DNA: TGTGCCACCAGCAGAGCGACAACTAGCACAGATACGCAGTATTTT; CDR3: CATSRATTSTDTQYF
D: -; size: -; J: TRBJ2-1; V: TRBV11-2; DNA: TGTGCCAGCAGCTTAGATCCCGGGGTCTACAATGAGCAGTTCTTC; CDR3: CASSLDPGVYNEQFF
D: -; size: -; J: TRBJ2-1; V: TRBV19; DNA: TGTGCCAGTAAAACTAAAAGCTCCTACAATGAGCAGTTCTTC; CDR3: CASKTKSSYNEQFF
D: -; size: once; J: TRBJ2-5; V: TRBV5-1; DNA: TGCGCCAGCAGCTGGGACGGCTTGTACCAAGAGACCCAGTACTTC; CDR3: CASSWDGLYQETQYF
D: -; size: few; J: TRBJ1-1; V: TRBV6-1; DNA: TGTGCCAGCAGTGATGGAGCGAACACTGAAGCTTTCTTT; CDR3: CASSDGANTEAFF
D: -; size: -; J: TRBJ1-1; V: TRBV4-2; DNA: TGTGCCAGCAGCCAAGCGGCACAGGGAGGCATAATAGCTTTCTTT; CDR3: CASSQAAQGGIIAFF
D: -; size: -; J: TRBJ2-1; V: TRBV7-9; DNA: TGTGCCAGCAGCTTAACCGGGAACAATGAGCAGTTCTTC; CDR3: CASSLTGNNEQFF
D: -; size: -; J: TRBJ2-2; V: TRBV5-4; DNA: TGTGCCAGCAGCTTAGGTGACTATAACACCGGGGAGCTGTTTTTT; CDR3: CASSLGDYNTGELFF
D: -; size: -; J: TRBJ1-5; V: TRBV6-5; DNA: TGTGCCAGCAGTTACCGTAGCAATCAGCCCCAGCATTTT; CDR3: CASSYRSNQPQHF